This TCR beta chain derives from a study of naive and memory T cell subsets. V was shortened by 3 bases and J by 6 bases, with 5 bases between the two germline ends. Germline CDR1 and CDR2: SGHTA and FQGNSA. The CDR3 consists of 12 residues. Alpha and beta libraries were amplified separately from the second PCR onward. The beta constant-region primer was an equimolar mix of two oligonucleotides covering TRBC1 and TRBC2. Four rounds of PCR amplified the ligated cDNA using nested alpha and beta constant-region primers plus SP2. An oligonucleotide with the SP2 primer and a 12-nucleotide UMI was ligated to the cDNA 3' end. TCRdb recomputed calls from the UMI-ligation and nested PCR reads with MiXCR, one row per CDR3 protein. Seen here are about 9,700 distinct CDR3 sequences, around 5.6% observed once, and the top ten hold around 57%.

Sequencing used CD4+ TEMRA cells from blood. Subset specified: effector memory re-expressing CD45RA, CD45RA+ CD27-. V gene TRBV7-2 combines with J gene TRBJ1-4, with a tentative D call TRBD1 (5 bases). This sequence was found in a human donor in good health. The CDR3 protein is CASSLTDEKLFF. CDR3 nucleotide sequence: TGTGCCAGCAGCTTGACAGATGAAAAACTGTTTTTT.